This record covers a single T cell receptor beta chain. It was with a sample-barcoded 5' primer and a J-beta primer mix that a second PCR of roughly 7 to 12 cycles was run. The template-switch adaptor, which had 12 random nucleotides, put a tag on each cDNA molecule. TCRdb re-called the 5' RACE reads through MiXCR, storing one row per CDR3 protein. Found here are around 1,700,000 distinct CDR3 sequences, under 30% of them singletons; the top ten hold 7.7%. This entry is derived from a study of blood T cells in healthy people across ages. CDR3 size: 14 residues. J gave up 6 bases and V 7 bases, and 8 bases lay outside the gene matches. In germline, CDR1 is MDHEN, CDR2 SYDVKM.

The sequenced material came from blood. The TCR was taken from a woman in her 30s in good health. The chain carries TRBV28 and TRBJ1-1; 10 nucleotides line up with TRBD1. CDR3 in amino acids: CASKPQDRGSEAFF. CDR3 bases: TGTGCCAGCAAACCCCAGGACAGGGGGTCTGAAGCTTTCTTT.